These 15 T cell receptor beta chains originate from one sample sequenced in a study of blood T cell repertoires in COVID-19. The protocol was immunoSEQ multiplex PCR, while the TCRdb copy is restricted to in-frame clones and leaves out a portion. This table holds 200,000 or so clones, about 87% found once. Sequenced input: PBMCs or T cells enriched from blood (not recorded which). Receptors were obtained from a woman aged 25 to 39 who had recovered from COVID-19.

The chain has TRBV4-3 and TRBJ1-1; weak D call: TRBD1 (6 bases). Germline loops: CDR1 LGHNA, CDR2 YSLEER. The CDR3 length is 16 residues. V lost 1 base and J 3 bases, leaving 15 bases between the germline ends. DNA for the CDR3: TGCGCCAGCAGCCAAGTTAGTGCAGGGGATTACACTGAAGCTTTCTTT. Amino acids: CASSQVSAGDYTEAFF.

The count of this clone is one. CDR3 region: CASSLVSDYGYTF. The CDR3 nucleotides are TGTGCCAGCAGCTTAGTATCGGACTATGGCTACACCTTC. The genes are TRBV7-9 and TRBJ1-2, with unresolved D. The V end lost 1 base, the J end lost 3 bases, and 6 bases lay between the germline ends. The CDR3 is 13 amino acids. Germline V CDR1 and CDR2: SEHNR, FQNEAQ (reference sequence).

This chain uses TRBV4-2 with TRBJ1-1, with 11 positions matching TRBD1. Germline-derived CDR1 and CDR2 are LGHNA and YNFKEQ. CDR3 length: 21 amino acids. With V trimmed by 2 bases and J by 2 bases, 19 bases remained unmatched. The CDR3 sequence: CASSQPLNAGRDRGLNTEAFF. The CDR3 region has the DNA TGTGCCAGCAGCCAACCATTGAATGCCGGGCGGGACAGGGGGTTAAACACTGAAGCTTTCTTT.

J is TRBJ2-3 and V is TRBV9, with D possibly TRBD2 on 6 matching bases. Germline CDR1 and CDR2: SGDLS and YYNGEE. Trimming stripped 3 bases from V and 2 bases from J, with 13 bases between. This CDR3 contains 15 residues. The CDR3 here is CASSDGDSYTDTQYF. The DNA of the CDR3 is TGTGCCAGCAGCGACGGGGACTCGTACACAGATACGCAGTATTTT.

The chain recombines TRBV28 with TRBJ1-1; TRBD1 agrees at 11 bases. V was clipped by 7 bases and J by 0 bases; unmatched bases: 10. Germline V gives CDR1 MDHEN, CDR2 SYDVKM. This CDR3 spans 17 amino acids. The CDR3 loop reads CASMVTGQGALNTEAFF. As DNA, the CDR3 is TGTGCCAGCATGGTGACAGGACAGGGGGCCTTGAACACTGAAGCTTTCTTT.

V usage is TRBV29-1 and J usage is TRBJ2-7; possibly TRBD1 for D (5 bases). CDR3 length: 12 amino acids. Trimming pared 6 bases from V and 6 bases from J, leaving 15 bases between. Germline V gene sequence: CDR1 SQVTM, CDR2 ANQGSEA. The CDR3 region is CSVSKGIREQYF. Written as DNA, the CDR3 is TGCAGCGTGAGTAAGGGGATTCGCGAGCAGTACTTC.

This clone was observed a handful of times. V is TRBV12-3 or TRBV12-4 and J is TRBJ1-1, with D hard to call. The ends were cut back, 3 bases at V and 2 bases at J, with 7 bases in the middle. This CDR3 contains 13 residues. Here the CDR3 reads CASSFKLNTEAFF. The CDR3 DNA sequence: TGTGCCAGCAGTTTTAAATTAAACACTGAAGCTTTCTTT.

The rearrangement links TRBV27 to TRBJ2-1; 13 nucleotides align to TRBD2. The germline V gene has CDR1 MNHEY and CDR2 SMNVEV (reference sequence). Unmatched junction bases numbered 0, after V lost 6 bases and J lost 4 bases. The CDR3 is 14 residues long. The CDR3 DNA sequence: TGTGCCAGCAGACTAGCGGGGGGGTACAATGAGCAGTTCTTC. Its protein product is CASRLAGGYNEQFF.

This clone occurred many times. V usage is TRBV19 and J usage is TRBJ1-5; the match to TRBD1 covers 8 bases. Germline CDR1 reads LNHDA; CDR2 reads SQIVND (reference sequence). Trimming removed 4 bases from V and 7 bases from J; junction bases left unmatched: 6. This CDR3 is built from 14 residues. CDR3 protein: CASSKGQGEQPQHF. CDR3 nucleotides: TGTGCCAGTAGTAAAGGACAGGGTGAGCAGCCCCAGCATTTT.

The chain combines TRBV21-1 with TRBJ2-3; TRBD1 is taken as the D call from the table, unchecked against the DNA. TRBV21-1 is marked as a pseudogene. The CDR3 extends over 18 amino acids. CDR3 loop: CASSKALSTGEAQDTQYF. CDR3 in DNA: TGTGCCAGCAGCAAAGCGCTTAGCACAGGGGAAGCACAAGATACGCAGTATTTT.

The gene calls are TRBV9 and TRBJ2-2; a possible D gene is TRBD1 (6 bases). The CDR3 runs 17 residues. Trimming took 0 bases from V and 4 from J, leaving 16 bases between them. Germline V lookup: CDR1 SGDLS, CDR2 YYNGEE. Written as DNA, the CDR3 is TGTGCCAGCAGCGTAGCTCTGGCAGGGGAAGTCACCGGGGAGCTGTTTTTT. Translation: CASSVALAGEVTGELFF.

The V call is TRBV20-1, the J call TRBJ2-5, with D unclear. Germline V lookup: CDR1 DFQATT, CDR2 SNEGSKA (reference sequence). The CDR3 extends over 11 amino acids. Trimming removed 3 bases from V and 5 bases from J, with 7 bases in between. CDR3 residues: CSASSEETQYF. The CDR3 DNA follows: TGCAGTGCTAGTTCGGAGGAGACCCAGTACTTC.

V usage is TRBV5-1 and J usage is TRBJ1-1; D not certain. Germline CDR1 SGHRS, CDR2 YFSETQ. V shed 1 base and J shed 1 base, with 5 bases lying between them. The CDR3 sequence is 13 residues long. The CDR3 here is CASSLLGNTEAFF. As DNA, the CDR3 is TGCGCCAGCAGCTTGCTAGGGAACACTGAAGCTTTCTTT.

The CDR3 loop is CASSLVSVDRTPYELDTEAFF. The CDR3 DNA sequence: TGCGCCAGCAGCTTGGTTTCCGTTGACAGGACCCCCTATGAGCTGGACACTGAAGCTTTCTTT. The rearrangement joins TRBV5-1 to TRBJ1-1, with D possibly TRBD1 on 6 matching bases. The germline CDR1 and CDR2 sequences are SGHRS and YFSETQ. This CDR3 is 21 amino acids long. Trimming left V 0 bases short and J 3 bases short, with 30 bases between.

V is TRBV12-3 or TRBV12-4 and J is TRBJ2-5; 8 bases map to TRBD2. The CDR3 sequence is 12 residues long. Trimming took 6 bases from V and 3 from J; bases not matched to a gene: 0. The CDR3 region has the DNA TGTGCCAGCAGGCGGGGGGAAGAGACCCAGTACTTC. The encoded protein is CASRRGEETQYF.